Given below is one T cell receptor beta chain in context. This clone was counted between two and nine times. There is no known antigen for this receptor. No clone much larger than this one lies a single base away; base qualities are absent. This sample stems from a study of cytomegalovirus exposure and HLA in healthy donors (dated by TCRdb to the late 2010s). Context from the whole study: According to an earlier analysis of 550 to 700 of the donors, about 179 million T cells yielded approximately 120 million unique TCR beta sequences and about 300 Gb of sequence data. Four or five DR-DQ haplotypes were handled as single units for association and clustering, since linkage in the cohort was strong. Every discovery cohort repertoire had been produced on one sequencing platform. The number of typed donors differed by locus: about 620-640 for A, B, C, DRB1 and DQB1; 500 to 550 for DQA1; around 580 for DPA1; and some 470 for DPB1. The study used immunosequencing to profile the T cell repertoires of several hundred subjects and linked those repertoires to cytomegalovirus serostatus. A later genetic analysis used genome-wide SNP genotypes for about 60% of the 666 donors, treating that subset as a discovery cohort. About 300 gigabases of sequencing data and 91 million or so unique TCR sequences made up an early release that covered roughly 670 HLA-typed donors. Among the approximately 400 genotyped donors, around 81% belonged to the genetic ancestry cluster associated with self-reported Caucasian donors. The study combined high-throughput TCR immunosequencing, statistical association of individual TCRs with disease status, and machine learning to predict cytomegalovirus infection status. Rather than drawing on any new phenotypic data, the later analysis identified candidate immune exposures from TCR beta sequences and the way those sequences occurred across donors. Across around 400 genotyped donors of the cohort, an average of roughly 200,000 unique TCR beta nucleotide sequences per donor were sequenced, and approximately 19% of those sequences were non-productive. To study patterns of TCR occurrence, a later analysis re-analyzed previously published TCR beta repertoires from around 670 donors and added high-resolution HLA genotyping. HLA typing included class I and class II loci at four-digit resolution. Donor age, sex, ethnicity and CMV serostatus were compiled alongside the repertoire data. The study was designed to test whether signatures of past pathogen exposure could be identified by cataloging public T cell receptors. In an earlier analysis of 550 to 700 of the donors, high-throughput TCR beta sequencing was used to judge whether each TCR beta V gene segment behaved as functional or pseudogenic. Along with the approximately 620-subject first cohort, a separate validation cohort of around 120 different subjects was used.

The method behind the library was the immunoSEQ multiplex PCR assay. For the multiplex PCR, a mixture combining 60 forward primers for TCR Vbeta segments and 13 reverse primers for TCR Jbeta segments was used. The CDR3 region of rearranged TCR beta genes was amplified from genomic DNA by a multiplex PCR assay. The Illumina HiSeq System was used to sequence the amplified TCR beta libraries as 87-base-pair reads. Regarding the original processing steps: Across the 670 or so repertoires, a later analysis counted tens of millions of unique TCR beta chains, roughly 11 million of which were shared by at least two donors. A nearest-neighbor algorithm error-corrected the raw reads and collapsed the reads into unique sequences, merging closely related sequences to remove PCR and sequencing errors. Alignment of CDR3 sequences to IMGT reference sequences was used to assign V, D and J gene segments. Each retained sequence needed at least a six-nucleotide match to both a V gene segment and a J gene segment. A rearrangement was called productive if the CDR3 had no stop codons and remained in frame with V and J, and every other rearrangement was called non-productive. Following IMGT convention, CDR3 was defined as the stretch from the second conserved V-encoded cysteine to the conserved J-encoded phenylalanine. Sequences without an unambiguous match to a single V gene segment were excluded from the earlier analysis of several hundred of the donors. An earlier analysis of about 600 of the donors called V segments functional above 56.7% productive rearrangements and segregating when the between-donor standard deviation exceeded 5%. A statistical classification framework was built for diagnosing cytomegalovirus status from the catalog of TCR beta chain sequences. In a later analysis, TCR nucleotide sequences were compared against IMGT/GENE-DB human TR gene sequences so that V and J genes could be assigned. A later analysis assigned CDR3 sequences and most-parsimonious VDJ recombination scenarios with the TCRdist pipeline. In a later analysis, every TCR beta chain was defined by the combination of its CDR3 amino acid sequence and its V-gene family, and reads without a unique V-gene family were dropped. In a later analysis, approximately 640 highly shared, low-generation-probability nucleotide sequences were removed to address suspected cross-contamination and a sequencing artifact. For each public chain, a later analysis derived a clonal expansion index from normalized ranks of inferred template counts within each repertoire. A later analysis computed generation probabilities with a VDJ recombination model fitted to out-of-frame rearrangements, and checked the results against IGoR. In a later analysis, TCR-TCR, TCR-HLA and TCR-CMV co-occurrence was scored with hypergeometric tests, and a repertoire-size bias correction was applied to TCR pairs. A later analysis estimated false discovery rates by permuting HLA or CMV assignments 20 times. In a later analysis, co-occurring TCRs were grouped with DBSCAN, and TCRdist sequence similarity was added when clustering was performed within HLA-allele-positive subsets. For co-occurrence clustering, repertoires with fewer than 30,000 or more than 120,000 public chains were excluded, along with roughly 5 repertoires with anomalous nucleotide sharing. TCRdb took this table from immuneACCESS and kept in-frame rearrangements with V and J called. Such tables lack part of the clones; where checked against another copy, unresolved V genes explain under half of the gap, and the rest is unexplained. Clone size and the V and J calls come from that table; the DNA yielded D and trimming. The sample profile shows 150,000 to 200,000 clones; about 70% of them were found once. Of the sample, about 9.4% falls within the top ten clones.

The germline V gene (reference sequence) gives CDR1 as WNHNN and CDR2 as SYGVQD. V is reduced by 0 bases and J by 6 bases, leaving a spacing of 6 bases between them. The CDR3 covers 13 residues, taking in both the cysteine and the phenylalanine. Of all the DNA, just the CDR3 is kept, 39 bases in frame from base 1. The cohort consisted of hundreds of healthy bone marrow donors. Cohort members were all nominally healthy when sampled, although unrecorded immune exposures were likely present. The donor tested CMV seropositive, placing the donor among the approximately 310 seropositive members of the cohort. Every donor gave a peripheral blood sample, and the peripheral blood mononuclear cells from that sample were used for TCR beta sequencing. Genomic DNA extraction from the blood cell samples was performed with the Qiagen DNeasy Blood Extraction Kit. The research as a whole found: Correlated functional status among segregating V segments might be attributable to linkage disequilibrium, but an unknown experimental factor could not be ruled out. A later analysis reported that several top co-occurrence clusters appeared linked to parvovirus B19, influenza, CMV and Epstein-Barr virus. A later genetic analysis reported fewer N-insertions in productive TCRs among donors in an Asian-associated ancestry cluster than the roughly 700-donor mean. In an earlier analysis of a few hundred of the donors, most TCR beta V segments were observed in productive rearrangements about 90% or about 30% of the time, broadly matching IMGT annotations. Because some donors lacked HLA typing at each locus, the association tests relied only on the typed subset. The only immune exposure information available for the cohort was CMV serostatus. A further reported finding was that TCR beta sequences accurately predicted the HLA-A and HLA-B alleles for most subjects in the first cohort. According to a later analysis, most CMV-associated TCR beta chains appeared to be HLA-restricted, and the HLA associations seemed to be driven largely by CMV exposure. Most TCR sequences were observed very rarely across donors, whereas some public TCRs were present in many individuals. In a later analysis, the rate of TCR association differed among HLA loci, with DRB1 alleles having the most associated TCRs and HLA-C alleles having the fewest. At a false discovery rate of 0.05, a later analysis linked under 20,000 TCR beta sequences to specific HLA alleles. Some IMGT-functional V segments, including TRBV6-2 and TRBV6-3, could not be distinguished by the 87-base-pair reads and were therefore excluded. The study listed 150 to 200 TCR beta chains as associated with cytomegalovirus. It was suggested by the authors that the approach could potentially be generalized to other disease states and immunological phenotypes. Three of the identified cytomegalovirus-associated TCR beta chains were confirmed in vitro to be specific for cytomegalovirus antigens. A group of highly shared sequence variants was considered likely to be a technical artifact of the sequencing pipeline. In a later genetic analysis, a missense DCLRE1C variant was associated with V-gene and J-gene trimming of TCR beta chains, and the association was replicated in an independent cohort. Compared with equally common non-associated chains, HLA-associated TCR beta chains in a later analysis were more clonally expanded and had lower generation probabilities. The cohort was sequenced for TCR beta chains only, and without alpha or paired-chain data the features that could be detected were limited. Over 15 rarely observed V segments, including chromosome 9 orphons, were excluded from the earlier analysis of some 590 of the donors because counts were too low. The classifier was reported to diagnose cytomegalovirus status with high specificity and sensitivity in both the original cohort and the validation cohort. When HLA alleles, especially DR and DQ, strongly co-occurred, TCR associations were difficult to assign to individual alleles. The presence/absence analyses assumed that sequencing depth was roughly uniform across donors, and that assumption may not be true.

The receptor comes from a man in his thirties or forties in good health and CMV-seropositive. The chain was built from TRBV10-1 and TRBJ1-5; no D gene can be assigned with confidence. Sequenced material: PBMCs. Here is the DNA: TGCGCCAGCAGTGAGTCGTTCGGTCAGCCCCAGCATTTT. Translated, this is CASSESFGQPQHF.